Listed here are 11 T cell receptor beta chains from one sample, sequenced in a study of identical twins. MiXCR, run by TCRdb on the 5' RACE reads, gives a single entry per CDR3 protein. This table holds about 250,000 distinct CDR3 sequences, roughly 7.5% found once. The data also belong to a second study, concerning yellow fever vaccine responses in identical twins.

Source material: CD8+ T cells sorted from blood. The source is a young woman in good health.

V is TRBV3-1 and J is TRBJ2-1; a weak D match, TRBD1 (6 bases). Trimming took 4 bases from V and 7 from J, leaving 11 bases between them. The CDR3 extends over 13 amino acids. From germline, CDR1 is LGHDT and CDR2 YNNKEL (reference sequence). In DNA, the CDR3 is TGTGCCAGCAGCCTCGGGACACCGAATGAGCAGTTCTTC. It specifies CASSLGTPNEQFF.

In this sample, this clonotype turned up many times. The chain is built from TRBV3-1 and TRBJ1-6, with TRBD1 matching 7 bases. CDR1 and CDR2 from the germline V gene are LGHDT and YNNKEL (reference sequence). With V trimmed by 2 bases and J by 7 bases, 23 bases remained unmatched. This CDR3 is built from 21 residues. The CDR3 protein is CASSQLIPNLTGANKNSPLHF. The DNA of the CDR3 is TGTGCCAGCAGCCAATTAATCCCTAACCTCACAGGGGCAAATAAGAATTCACCCCTCCACTTT.

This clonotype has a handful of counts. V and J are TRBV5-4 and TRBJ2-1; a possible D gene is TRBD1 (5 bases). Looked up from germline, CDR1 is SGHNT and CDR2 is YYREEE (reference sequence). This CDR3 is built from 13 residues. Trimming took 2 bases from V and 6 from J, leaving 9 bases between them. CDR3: CASSFKGPNEQFF. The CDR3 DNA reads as TGTGCCAGCAGCTTTAAGGGGCCCAATGAGCAGTTCTTC. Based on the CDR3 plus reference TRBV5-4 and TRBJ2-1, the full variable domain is ETGVTQSPTHLIKTRGQQVTLRCSSQSGHNTVSWYQQALGQGPQFIFQYYREEENGRGNFPPRFSGLQFPNYSSELNVNALELDDSALYLCASSFKGPNEQFFGPGTRLTVL.

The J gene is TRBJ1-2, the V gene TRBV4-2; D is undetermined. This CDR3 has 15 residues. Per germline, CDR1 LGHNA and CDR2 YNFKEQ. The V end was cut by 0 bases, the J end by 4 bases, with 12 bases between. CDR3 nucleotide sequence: TGTGCCAGCAGCCAAGAGCTCGAACAGATCTATGGCTACACCTTC. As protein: CASSQELEQIYGYTF.

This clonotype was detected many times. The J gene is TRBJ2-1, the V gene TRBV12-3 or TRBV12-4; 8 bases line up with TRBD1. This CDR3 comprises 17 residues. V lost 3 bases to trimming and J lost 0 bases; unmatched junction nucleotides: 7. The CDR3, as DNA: TGTGCCAGCAGTTTGGGCAGGGGGCCATACTCCTACAATGAGCAGTTCTTC. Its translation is CASSLGRGPYSYNEQFF.

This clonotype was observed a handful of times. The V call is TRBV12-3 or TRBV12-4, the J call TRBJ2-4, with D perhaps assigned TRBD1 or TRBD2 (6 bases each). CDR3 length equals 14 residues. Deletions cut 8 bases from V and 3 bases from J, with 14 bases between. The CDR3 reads CASSRGLGKNIQYF. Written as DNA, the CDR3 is TGTGCCAGCTCTCGGGGGCTCGGCAAAAACATTCAGTACTTC.

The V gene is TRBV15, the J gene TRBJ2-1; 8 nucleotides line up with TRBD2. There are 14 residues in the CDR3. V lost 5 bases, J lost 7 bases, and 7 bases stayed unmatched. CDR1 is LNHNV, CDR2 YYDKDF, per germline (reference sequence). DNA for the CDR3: TGTGCCACCAGCCCTCGGGGGGGGTCGAATGAGCAGTTCTTC. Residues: CATSPRGGSNEQFF.

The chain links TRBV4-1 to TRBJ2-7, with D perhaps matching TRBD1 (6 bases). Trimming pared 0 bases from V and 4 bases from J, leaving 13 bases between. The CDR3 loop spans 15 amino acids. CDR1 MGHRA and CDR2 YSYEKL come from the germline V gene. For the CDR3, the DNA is TGCGCCAGCAGCCAAGATCGCCAGGGGTGGTACGAGCAGTACTTC. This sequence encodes CASSQDRQGWYEQYF.

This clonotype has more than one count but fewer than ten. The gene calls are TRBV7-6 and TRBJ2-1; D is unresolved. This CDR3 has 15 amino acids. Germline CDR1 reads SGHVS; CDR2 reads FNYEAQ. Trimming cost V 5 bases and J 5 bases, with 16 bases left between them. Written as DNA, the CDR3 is TGTGCCAGCAGCCCAGAGTGGGTACCCAACAATGAGCAGTTCTTC. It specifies CASSPEWVPNNEQFF.

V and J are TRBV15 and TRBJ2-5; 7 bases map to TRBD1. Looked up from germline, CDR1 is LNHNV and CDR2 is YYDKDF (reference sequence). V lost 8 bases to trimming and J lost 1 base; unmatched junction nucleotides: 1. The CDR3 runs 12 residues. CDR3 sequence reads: CATWDSQETQYF. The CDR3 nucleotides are TGTGCCACCTGGGACAGCCAAGAGACCCAGTACTTC.

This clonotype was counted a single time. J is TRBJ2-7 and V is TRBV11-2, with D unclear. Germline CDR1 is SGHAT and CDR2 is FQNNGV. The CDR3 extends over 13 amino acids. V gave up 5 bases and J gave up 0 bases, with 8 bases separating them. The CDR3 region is CASSMEFSYEQYF. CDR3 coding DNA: TGTGCCAGCAGCATGGAATTCTCCTACGAGCAGTACTTC.